This T cell receptor beta chain was retrieved from a study of CD8 T cells in ankylosing spondylitis. Notes on the study in general: In peripheral blood, disease-linked CD8+ clones occurred at relatively low frequencies. Enrichment of disease-linked clones was reportedly significant in matched ankylosing spondylitis synovial fluid. Typical of ankylosing spondylitis blood, it appeared, was a TCR beta motif of fewer than ten highly homologous variants. Past research had described some motif variants in reactive arthritis synovial fluid and blood.

Library preparation for TCR beta used quantitative 5'-RACE with molecular barcodes. TCRdb recomputed calls from the 5' RACE reads with MiXCR, one row per CDR3 protein. The repertoire holds hundreds of thousands of distinct CDR3 sequences, with 25% to 30% as singletons. The CDR3 length is 18 residues. Germline CDR1 and CDR2: KGHDR and SFDVKD. V dropped 3 bases and J dropped 7 bases, with 23 bases sitting between them. As concerns this clonotype: What it binds is not known.

The source is a male donor with ankylosing spondylitis. The genes are TRBV24-1 and TRBJ2-2; the D gene is possibly TRBD1 (5 bases). The specimen sequenced was blood, either unsorted or a sorted T cell fraction (not recorded which). Here the CDR3 reads CATSDPEQAGSFSGELFF. The CDR3 DNA reads TGTGCCACCAGTGATCCAGAACAGGCAGGGTCTTTTAGCGGGGAGCTGTTTTTT.